This note documents a single TCR beta chain sequence. This sample was taken from a study of blood T cells in healthy people across ages. At the level of the study: The capture of about one barcoded beta molecule per two T cells was achieved by template switching.

The CDR3 loop spans 16 amino acids. CDR1 MNHEY and CDR2 SVGEGT come from the germline V gene. PCR was performed a second time for about 7 to 12 cycles using a sample-barcoded 5' primer and a J-beta primer mix. TCRdb recomputed calls from the 5' RACE reads with MiXCR, one row per CDR3 protein. Of approximately 690,000 distinct CDR3 sequences listed, 40% to 45% are singletons. The chain links TRBV6-2 or TRBV6-3 to TRBJ2-1, with 8 positions matching TRBD2. Near its end, the DNA agrees better with TRBJ2-7, so the J call may be wrong. The specimen sequenced was blood. The sequence was collected from a man older than 75 in good health. CDR3 coding DNA: TGTGCCAGCAGTTACTCCGCGACTAGCGTCCCGGGGGAGCAGTACTTC. This translates into CASSYSATSVPGEQYF.